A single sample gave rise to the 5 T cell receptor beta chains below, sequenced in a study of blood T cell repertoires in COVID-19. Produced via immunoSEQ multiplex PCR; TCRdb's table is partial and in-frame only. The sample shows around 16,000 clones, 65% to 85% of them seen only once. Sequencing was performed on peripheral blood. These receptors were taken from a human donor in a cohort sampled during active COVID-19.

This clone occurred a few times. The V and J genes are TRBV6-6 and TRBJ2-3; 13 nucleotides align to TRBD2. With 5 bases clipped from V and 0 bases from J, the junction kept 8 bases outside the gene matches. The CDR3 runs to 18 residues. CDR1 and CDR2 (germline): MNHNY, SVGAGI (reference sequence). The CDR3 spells CASSPVTSGRASTDTQYF. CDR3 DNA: TGTGCCAGCAGTCCCGTCACTAGCGGGAGGGCCAGCACAGATACGCAGTATTTT.

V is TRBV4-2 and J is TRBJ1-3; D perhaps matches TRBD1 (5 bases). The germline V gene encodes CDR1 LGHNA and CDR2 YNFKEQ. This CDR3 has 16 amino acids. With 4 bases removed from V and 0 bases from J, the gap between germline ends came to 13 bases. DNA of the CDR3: TGTGCCAGCAGCCTTAATGGGGCCGTCTCTGGAAACACCATATATTTT. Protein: CASSLNGAVSGNTIYF.

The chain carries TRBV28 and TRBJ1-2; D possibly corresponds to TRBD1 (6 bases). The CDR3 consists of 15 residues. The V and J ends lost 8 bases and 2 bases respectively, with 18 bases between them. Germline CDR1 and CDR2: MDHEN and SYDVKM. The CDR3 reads CASDPRPQGNYGYTF. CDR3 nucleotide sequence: TGTGCCAGCGACCCCCGCCCGCAGGGGAACTATGGCTACACCTTC.

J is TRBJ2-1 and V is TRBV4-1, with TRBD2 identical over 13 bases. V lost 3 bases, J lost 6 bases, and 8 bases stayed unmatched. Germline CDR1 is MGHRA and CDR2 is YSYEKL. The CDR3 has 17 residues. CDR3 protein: CASSQGAGTSGINEQFF. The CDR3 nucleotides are TGCGCCAGCAGCCAGGGAGCCGGGACTAGCGGGATCAATGAGCAGTTCTTC.

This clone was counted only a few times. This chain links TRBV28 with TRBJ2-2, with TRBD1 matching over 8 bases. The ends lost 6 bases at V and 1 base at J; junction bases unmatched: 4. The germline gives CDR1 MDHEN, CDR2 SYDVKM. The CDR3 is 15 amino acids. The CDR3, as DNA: TGTGCCAGCAGAAGACAGGGGCGGAACACCGGGGAGCTGTTTTTT. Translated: CASRRQGRNTGELFF.